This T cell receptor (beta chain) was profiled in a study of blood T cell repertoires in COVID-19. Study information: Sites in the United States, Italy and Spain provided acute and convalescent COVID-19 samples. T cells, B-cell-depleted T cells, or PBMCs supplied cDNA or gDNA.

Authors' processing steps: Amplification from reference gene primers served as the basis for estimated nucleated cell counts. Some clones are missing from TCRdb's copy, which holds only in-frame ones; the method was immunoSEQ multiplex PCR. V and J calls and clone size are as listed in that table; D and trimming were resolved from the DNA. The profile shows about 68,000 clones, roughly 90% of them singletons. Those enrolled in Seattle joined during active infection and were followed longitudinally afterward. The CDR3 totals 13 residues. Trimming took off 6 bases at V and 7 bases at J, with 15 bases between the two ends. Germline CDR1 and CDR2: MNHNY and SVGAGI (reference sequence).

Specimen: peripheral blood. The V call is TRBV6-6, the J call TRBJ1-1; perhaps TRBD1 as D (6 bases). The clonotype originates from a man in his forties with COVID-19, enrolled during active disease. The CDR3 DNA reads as TGTGCCAGCAGACTCGGACAGCTGAGTGAAGCTTTCTTT. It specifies CASRLGQLSEAFF.